The present entry profiles one T cell receptor beta chain with its context. What it recognizes is unknown. V was clipped by 4 bases and J by 0 bases, with 10 bases between them. Germline loops: CDR1 MGHRA, CDR2 YSYEKL. CDR3 length: 15 residues. This sample is part of a study of glioma-infiltrating T cells. Study conclusions and caveats: Very few CDR3 sequences were shared between tissue and blood.

Using RNA template, CDR3s of TCR alpha and beta were amplified with iRepertoire arm-PCR. From the multiplex PCR reads, TCRdb called clonotypes with MiXCR, one entry per CDR3 protein. The sample has tens of thousands of distinct CDR3 sequences, roughly 23% seen once. The receptor was isolated from a human donor with low-grade glioma or glioblastoma, undergoing nonglioma brain surgery, or in good health (not recorded which). The rearrangement uses TRBV4-1 and TRBJ1-3; D gene ambiguous. Sequenced input: glioma tissue, nonneoplastic brain tissue, or PBMCs (not recorded which). The CDR3 here is CASSPGWGSGNTIYF. CDR3 DNA: TGCGCCAGCAGCCCCGGGTGGGGCTCTGGAAACACCATATATTTT.